The 24 T cell receptor beta chains reported below all come from one sample, sequenced in a study of blood T cell repertoires in COVID-19. Data came from immunoSEQ multiplex PCR; TCRdb stores just in-frame clones and leaves some out. The data hold about 63,000 clones, with 79% observed a single time. Sequenced input: peripheral blood. The receptor set was obtained from a human donor in a cohort sampled during active COVID-19.

The V gene is TRBV19, the J gene TRBJ2-1; 9 bases map to TRBD2. CDR1 and CDR2 (germline): LNHDA, SQIVND (reference sequence). The CDR3 runs to 17 residues. V dropped 6 bases and J dropped 0; count of bases not matched to a gene: 9. In DNA, the CDR3 is TGTGCCAGTAGGACCGGACTAGCGTCAAGCTCCTACAATGAGCAGTTCTTC. Its translation is CASRTGLASSSYNEQFF.

This clone was picked up one time. This chain uses TRBV11-2 with TRBJ2-7; tentatively, D is TRBD2 (6 bases). V lost 5 bases to trimming and J lost 6 bases, with 11 bases between them. CDR1 is SGHAT and CDR2 is FQNNGV in the germline V gene. This CDR3 contains 12 residues. DNA of the CDR3: TGTGCCAGCAGCACGGAGGGTACCGAGCAGTACTTC. Translated, it gives CASSTEGTEQYF.

Only a few counts were recorded for this clone. The rearrangement joins TRBV27 to TRBJ1-2; 8 nucleotides agree with TRBD1. Germline V gene data show CDR1 as MNHEY and CDR2 as SMNVEV (reference sequence). V lost 3 bases to trimming and J lost 6 bases; unmatched junction nucleotides: 9. The CDR3 covers 15 residues. The CDR3 loop is CASSFVDREYDGYTF. CDR3 sequence (DNA): TGTGCCAGCAGTTTCGTGGACAGGGAGTATGATGGCTACACCTTC.

This clone was picked up one time. V is TRBV29-1 and J is TRBJ2-1, with D possibly matching TRBD2 (6 bases). There are 14 residues in the CDR3. Germline V CDR1 and CDR2: SQVTM, ANQGSEA. V was clipped by 6 bases and J by 5 bases, with 17 bases between them. The CDR3 is CSVPKREFDNEQFF. In DNA, the CDR3 is TGCAGCGTCCCTAAACGGGAGTTCGACAATGAGCAGTTCTTC.

This clone appeared once. The chain links TRBV3-1 (or the pseudogene TRBV3-2) to TRBJ2-1; 7 nucleotides match TRBD1. This CDR3 spans 16 amino acids. Germline CDR1 is LGHDT and CDR2 is YNNKEL (reference sequence). The ends lost 4 bases at V and 0 bases at J; junction bases unmatched: 6. The CDR3 DNA is TGTGCCAGCAGCCCCGAGAGGGGGCGCTCCTACAATGAGCAGTTCTTC. This encodes CASSPERGRSYNEQFF.

In DNA, the CDR3 is TGTGCCAGCAGGGACAGGCTAATAGGGGAGACCCAGTACTTC. It encodes CASRDRLIGETQYF. This chain links TRBV28 with TRBJ2-5; 7 bases line up with TRBD1. The CDR3 loop spans 14 amino acids. Germline CDR1 reads MDHEN; CDR2 reads SYDVKM. V lost 6 bases to trimming and J lost 5 bases; unmatched junction nucleotides: 9. The complete variable domain, with remaining parts taken from reference TRBV28 and TRBJ2-5, reads DVKVTQSSRYLVKRTGEKVFLECVQDMDHENMFWYRQDPGLGLRLIYFSYDVKMKEKGDIPEGYSVSREKKERFSLILESASTNQTSMYLCASRDRLIGETQYFGPGTRLLVL.

CDR3 coding DNA: TGCGCCAGCAGCCAATTAATGTGGAACACTGAAGCTTTCTTT. Translation: CASSQLMWNTEAFF. This sequence joins TRBV4-1 and TRBJ1-1; unclear D gene. This CDR3 spans 14 amino acids. V dropped 2 bases and J dropped 1 base, with 8 bases sitting between them. Germline CDR1 and CDR2: MGHRA and YSYEKL.

CDR3 DNA sequence: TGCAGCGTTGCCCAGGGGGCTGGCTACGAGCAGTACTTC. Translation gives CSVAQGAGYEQYF. The rearrangement joins TRBV29-1 to TRBJ2-7; the match to TRBD1 covers 8 bases. The trim removed 4 bases at V and 3 bases at J, leaving 5 bases unmatched. The CDR3 has 13 amino acids. Germline V gene sequence: CDR1 SQVTM, CDR2 ANQGSEA.

This clone has a handful of counts. This chain uses TRBV4-1 with TRBJ2-6, with D perhaps TRBD1 (6 bases). Germline V CDR1 and CDR2: MGHRA, YSYEKL. This CDR3 is built from 17 residues. Trimming pared 4 bases from V and 4 bases from J, leaving 17 bases between. The CDR3 coding sequence is TGCGCCAGCAGCCTCGTCCCACAGGGATCCGGGGCCAACGTCCTGACTTTC. Protein sequence: CASSLVPQGSGANVLTF.

The CDR3 DNA sequence: TGTGCCATAAAGGATGGGACAGGGGTGTTCGGCTACACCTTC. It encodes CAIKDGTGVFGYTF. The gene calls are TRBV19 and TRBJ1-2, with 10 nucleotides matching TRBD1. Germline CDR1 reads LNHDA; CDR2 reads SQIVND (reference sequence). V gave up 10 bases and J gave up 8 bases; unmatched junction bases: 13. The CDR3 runs 14 residues.

The rearrangement joins TRBV7-2 to TRBJ1-3; D unresolved. Per germline, CDR1 SGHTA and CDR2 FQGNSA. The CDR3 is 13 amino acids. V was shortened by 3 bases and J by 2 bases, with 5 bases between the two germline ends. This CDR3 reads CASSLAAGNTIYF. CDR3 sequence (DNA): TGTGCCAGCAGCTTGGCTGCTGGAAACACCATATATTTT.

This clone was recorded once. CDR3 residues: CASSDSGRAGAVEQYF. In nucleotides, the CDR3 is TGTGCCAGCAGTGATTCAGGAAGGGCGGGAGCGGTCGAGCAGTACTTC. The gene calls are TRBV25-1 and TRBJ2-7; 7 bases fit TRBD2. There are 16 residues in the CDR3. With V trimmed by 3 bases and J by 6 bases, 14 bases remained unmatched. In germline, CDR1 is MGHDK, CDR2 SYGVNS.

V gene TRBV19 combines with J gene TRBJ1-1; a weak D match, TRBD1 (5 bases). In germline, CDR1 is LNHDA, CDR2 SQIVND (reference sequence). V lost 7 bases and J 9 bases, leaving 15 bases between the germline ends. This CDR3 has 12 amino acids. The CDR3 DNA follows: TGTGCCAGTACCTACGACAGAGTGCAAGCTTTCTTT. Translated, it gives CASTYDRVQAFF. Full variable domain (remainder filled in from reference TRBV19 and TRBJ1-1): DGGITQSPKYLFRKEGQNVTLSCEQNLNHDAMYWYRQDPGQGLRLIYYSQIVNDFQKGDIAEGYSVSREKKESFPLTVTSAQKNPTAFYLCASTYDRVQAFFGQGTRLTVV.

The V call is TRBV24-1, the J call TRBJ2-1; TRBD2 agrees at 9 bases. Trimming took 5 bases from V and 10 from J; bases not matched to a gene: 14. The CDR3 consists of 16 residues. From germline, CDR1 is KGHDR and CDR2 SFDVKD. The CDR3 loop is CATSVTNLAGRGEQFF. In DNA form, the CDR3 reads TGTGCCACCAGTGTGACGAACCTAGCGGGAAGGGGGGAGCAGTTCTTC.

This rearrangement joins TRBV7-2 to TRBJ1-4; TRBD1 agrees at 9 bases. The CDR3 runs to 16 residues. Germline V lookup: CDR1 SGHTA, CDR2 FQGNSA. J lost 0 bases, V lost 5 bases, and 4 bases had no gene match. CDR3 residues: CASSLGQGATNEKLFF. Written as DNA, the CDR3 is TGTGCCAGCAGCCTGGGACAGGGTGCAACTAATGAAAAACTGTTTTTT.

This clone was observed a handful of times. One junction end disagrees with the germline gene, perhaps due to a read error. V is TRBV30 and J is TRBJ2-7, with D unresolved. Germline V gene lookup returns CDR1 GTSNPN and CDR2 SVGIG (reference sequence). There are 14 residues in the CDR3. Here the CDR3 DNA reads TGTGCCTGGAGTCGGAGTTCCAACTCCGACGAGCAGTACTTC. Its translation is CAWSRSSNSDEQYF.

This chain's CDR3 is CASSQDGTGWASGRAPGTGELFF. In nucleotides, the CDR3 is TGTGCCAGCAGCCAAGACGGTACTGGGTGGGCTAGCGGGAGGGCTCCCGGCACCGGGGAGCTGTTTTTT. This chain connects TRBV3-1 (or the pseudogene TRBV3-2) to TRBJ2-2; 12 bases line up with TRBD2. In germline, CDR1 is LGHDT, CDR2 YNNKEL (reference sequence). This CDR3 spans 23 amino acids. V lost 0 bases to trimming and J lost 4 bases; unmatched junction nucleotides: 21.

This chain links TRBV18 with TRBJ2-7, with 8 bases identical to TRBD2. V trimming: 2 bases; J trimming: 6 bases; junction bases outside the gene matches: 6. The CDR3 runs 14 residues. Germline loops: CDR1 KGHSH, CDR2 LQKENI. The CDR3 is CASSPAGRAGEQYF. Written as DNA, the CDR3 is TGTGCCAGCTCACCAGCCGGGAGGGCTGGCGAGCAGTACTTC. Drawing the rest from reference TRBV18 and TRBJ2-7, the complete variable domain is NAGVMQNPRHLVRRRGQEARLRCSPMKGHSHVYWYRQLPEEGLKFMVYLQKENIIDESGMPKERFSAEFPKEGPSILRIQQVVRGDSAAYFCASSPAGRAGEQYFGPGTRLTVT.

The chain has TRBV20-1 and TRBJ2-7, with D uncertain. The CDR3 has 11 amino acids. Trimming cost V 1 base and J 3 bases, with 4 bases left between them. Germline V CDR1 and CDR2: DFQATT, SNEGSKA (reference sequence). CDR3 nucleotides: TGCAGTGCTAGAGCCAGCTACGAGCAGTACTTC. This gives the protein CSARASYEQYF.

The chain uses TRBV7-9 and TRBJ2-2; tentative D call: TRBD1 (5 bases). The length of the CDR3 is 13 residues. V was cut by 3 bases and J by 6 bases, with 8 bases left in between. Germline V gene sequence: CDR1 SEHNR, CDR2 FQNEAQ (reference sequence). The CDR3 region is CASSFIGAGELFF. The DNA of the CDR3 is TGTGCCAGCAGCTTTATAGGGGCCGGGGAGCTGTTTTTT. Filled out from reference TRBV7-9 and TRBJ2-2, the complete variable domain reads DTGVSQNPRHKITKRGQNVTFRCDPISEHNRLYWYRQTLGQGPEFLTYFQNEAQLEKSRLLSDRFSAERPKGSFSTLEIQRTEQGDSAMYLCASSFIGAGELFFGEGSRLTVL.

This chain links TRBV11-2 with TRBJ2-7; TRBD2 might be the D (5 bases). The ends were cut back, 6 bases at V and 3 bases at J, with 9 bases in the middle. The CDR3 contains 12 residues. Per the germline V gene, CDR1 is SGHAT and CDR2 is FQNNGV. CDR3: CASSWTHYEQYF. CDR3 DNA: TGTGCCAGCAGTTGGACTCACTACGAGCAGTACTTC.

The chain is built from TRBV12-3 or TRBV12-4 and TRBJ1-1; D is unresolved. Trimming took 3 bases from V and 1 from J, leaving 6 bases between them. CDR3 length equals 13 residues. The CDR3 DNA reads as TGTGCCAGCAGTTTTACAGAGAACACTGAAGCTTTCTTT. Protein sequence: CASSFTENTEAFF.

This clone came up once. The rearrangement links TRBV6-5 to TRBJ1-2, with D tentatively TRBD1 (6 bases). Germline V gene lookup returns CDR1 MNHEY and CDR2 SVGAGI. Trimming shortened V by 5 bases and J by 4 bases, and 17 bases separated the two germline ends. The CDR3 is made up of 15 amino acids. The CDR3, as DNA: TGTGCCAGCAGTCTAGGGGGGGAAGGAGGCTATGGCTACACCTTC. Its protein is CASSLGGEGGYGYTF.

The V and J genes are TRBV5-6 and TRBJ2-7; 8 bases align to TRBD1. CDR3 length: 15 amino acids. Losses at the gene ends were 4 bases for V and 4 bases for J; bases not matched to a gene: 10. The germline gives CDR1 SGHDT, CDR2 YYEEEE. The CDR3 reads CASSPMGQVWYEQYF. CDR3 nucleotides: TGTGCCAGCAGCCCAATGGGACAGGTATGGTACGAGCAGTACTTC.